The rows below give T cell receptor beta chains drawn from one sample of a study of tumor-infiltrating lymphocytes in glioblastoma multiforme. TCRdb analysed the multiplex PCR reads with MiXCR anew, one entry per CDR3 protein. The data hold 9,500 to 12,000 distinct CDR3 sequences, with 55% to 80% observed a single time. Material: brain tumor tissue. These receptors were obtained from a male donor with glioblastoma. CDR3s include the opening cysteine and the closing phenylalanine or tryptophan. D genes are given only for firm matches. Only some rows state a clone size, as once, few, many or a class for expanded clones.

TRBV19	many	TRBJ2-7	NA	CATLGQRGEQYF	TGTGCCACCTTAGGACAGCGCGGGGAGCAGTACTTC
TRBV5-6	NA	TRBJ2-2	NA	CASSLADRFDTGSCFF	NA
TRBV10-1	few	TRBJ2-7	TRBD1	CASSERGQGVPYEQYF	TGCGCCAGCAGTGAGCGGGGACAGGGGGTCCCCTACGAGCAGTACTTC
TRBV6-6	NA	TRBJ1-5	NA	CASSYGGGQPQHF	TGTGCCAGCAGTTATGGAGGAGGACAGCCCCAGCATTTT
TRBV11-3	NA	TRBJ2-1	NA	CVSSLVPDDQLF	TGTGTCAGCAGCTTAGTTCCCGATGACCAGCTCTTC
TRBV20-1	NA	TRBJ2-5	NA	CSVVAIGNRETQNF	NA
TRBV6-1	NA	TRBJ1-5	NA	CATSMEVSNQPQHF	TGTGCCACCTCAATGGAGGTGAGCAATCAGCCCCAGCATTTT
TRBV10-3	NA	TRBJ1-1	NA	CAIRVKVQGFGFDTEAFF	TGTGCCATCAGAGTAAAGGTACAGGGTTTCGGTTTTGACACTGAAGCTTTCTTT
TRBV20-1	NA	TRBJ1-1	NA	CSARDRGGLGYEAFF	TGCAGTGCTAGAGATAGGGGGGGACTTGGGTATGAAGCTTTCTTT
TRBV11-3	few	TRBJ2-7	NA	CASSLFASSYEQYF	TGTGCCAGCAGCTTATTCGCGAGCTCCTACGAGCAGTACTTC
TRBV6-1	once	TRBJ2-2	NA	CASSRDPLTGELFF	TGTGCCAGCAGCCGGGACCCGCTAACCGGGGAGCTGTTTTTT
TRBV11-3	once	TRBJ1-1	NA	CASRGRIYTEAFF	TGTGCCAGCAGGGGGAGGATCTACACTGAAGCTTTCTTT
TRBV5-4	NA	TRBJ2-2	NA	CASSLGKNRNIGELFF	TGTGCCAGCAGCTTGGGGAAAAATCGGAACATCGGGGAGCTGTTTTTT
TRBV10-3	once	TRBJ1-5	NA	CAISESGGGPSNQPQHF	TGTGCCATCAGTGAGTCTGGTGGTGGACCTAGCAATCAGCCCCAGCATTTT
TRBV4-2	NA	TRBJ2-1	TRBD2	CASSQGATSWNREQFF	TGTGCCAGCAGCCAAGGGGCGACTAGCTGGAATCGCGAGCAGTTCTTC
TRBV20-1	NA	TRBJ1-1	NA	CSASRTGEGYTEAFF	TGCAGTGCTAGCCGAACTGGGGAGGGATACACTGAAGCTTTCTTT